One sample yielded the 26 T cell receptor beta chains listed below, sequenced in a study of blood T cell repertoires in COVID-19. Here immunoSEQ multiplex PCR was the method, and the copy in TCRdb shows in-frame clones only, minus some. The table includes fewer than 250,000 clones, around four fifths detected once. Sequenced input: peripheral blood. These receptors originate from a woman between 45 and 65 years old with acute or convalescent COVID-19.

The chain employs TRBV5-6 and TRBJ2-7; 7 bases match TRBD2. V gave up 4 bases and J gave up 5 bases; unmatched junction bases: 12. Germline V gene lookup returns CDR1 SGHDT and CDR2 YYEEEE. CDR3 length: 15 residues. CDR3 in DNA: TGTGCCAGCAGCCTTCCTGGGGAGGGTGGAGACGAGCAGTACTTC. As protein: CASSLPGEGGDEQYF.

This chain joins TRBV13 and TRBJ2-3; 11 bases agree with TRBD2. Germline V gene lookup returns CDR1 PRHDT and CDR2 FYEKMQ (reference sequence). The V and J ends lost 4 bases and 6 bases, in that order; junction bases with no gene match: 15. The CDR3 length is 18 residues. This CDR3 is CASSSALLVAGGPDTQYF. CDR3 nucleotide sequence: TGTGCCAGCAGCTCCGCCCTTTTAGTAGCGGGAGGGCCGGATACGCAGTATTTT.

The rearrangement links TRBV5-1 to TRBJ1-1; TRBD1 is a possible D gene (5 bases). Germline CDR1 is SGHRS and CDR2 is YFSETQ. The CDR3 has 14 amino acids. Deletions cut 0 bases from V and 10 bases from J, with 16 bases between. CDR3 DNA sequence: TGCGCCAGCAGCTTGGGAGGTCAGGGAAAAGGAGCTTTCTTT. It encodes CASSLGGQGKGAFF.

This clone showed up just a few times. CDR3 DNA: TGTGCCAGCAGTGTGGGGCAGGGCGGCGATTCACCCCTCCACTTT. It encodes CASSVGQGGDSPLHF. V usage is TRBV6-4 and J usage is TRBJ1-6; D perhaps matches TRBD1 (5 bases). This CDR3 has 15 residues. Trimming pared 4 bases from V and 8 bases from J, leaving 15 bases between. Germline values: CDR1 MRHNA, CDR2 SNTAGT.

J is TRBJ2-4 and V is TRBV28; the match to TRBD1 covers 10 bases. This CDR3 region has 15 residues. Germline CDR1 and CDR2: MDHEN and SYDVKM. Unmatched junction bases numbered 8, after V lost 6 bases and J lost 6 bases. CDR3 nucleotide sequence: TGTGCCAGCAGCTCGAGGGGGACAGGGGCAAACATTCAGTACTTC. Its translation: CASSSRGTGANIQYF.

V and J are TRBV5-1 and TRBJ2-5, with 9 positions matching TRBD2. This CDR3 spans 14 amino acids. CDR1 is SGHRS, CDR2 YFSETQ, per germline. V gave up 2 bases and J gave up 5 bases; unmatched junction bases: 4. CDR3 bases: TGCGCCAGCAGCTTCCTAGCGGGAACGGAGACCCAGTACTTC. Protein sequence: CASSFLAGTETQYF.

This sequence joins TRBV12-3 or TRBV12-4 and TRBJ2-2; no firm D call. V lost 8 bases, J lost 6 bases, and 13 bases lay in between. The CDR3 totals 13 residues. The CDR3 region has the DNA TGTGCCAGCTTTCGAGGCGGCGCCGGGGAGCTGTTTTTT. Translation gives CASFRGGAGELFF.

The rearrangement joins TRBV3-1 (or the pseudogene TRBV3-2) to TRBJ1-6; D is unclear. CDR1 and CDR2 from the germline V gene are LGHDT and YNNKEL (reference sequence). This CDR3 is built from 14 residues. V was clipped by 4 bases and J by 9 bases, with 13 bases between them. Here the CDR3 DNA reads TGTGCCAGCAGCCCCATGACCTGGGCTTCACCCCTCCACTTT. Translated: CASSPMTWASPLHF.

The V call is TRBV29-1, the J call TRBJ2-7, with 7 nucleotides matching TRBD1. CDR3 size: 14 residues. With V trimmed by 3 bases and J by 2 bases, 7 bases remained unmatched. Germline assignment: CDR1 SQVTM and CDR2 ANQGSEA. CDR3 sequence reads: CSVETGSTAYEQYF. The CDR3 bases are TGCAGCGTTGAGACAGGGTCCACCGCCTACGAGCAGTACTTC.

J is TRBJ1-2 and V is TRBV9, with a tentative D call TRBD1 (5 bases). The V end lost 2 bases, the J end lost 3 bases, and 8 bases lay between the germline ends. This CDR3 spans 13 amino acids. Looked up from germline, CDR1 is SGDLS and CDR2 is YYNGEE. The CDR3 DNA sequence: TGTGCCAGCAGCGTGCAGGGTGACTATGGCTACACCTTC. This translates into CASSVQGDYGYTF.

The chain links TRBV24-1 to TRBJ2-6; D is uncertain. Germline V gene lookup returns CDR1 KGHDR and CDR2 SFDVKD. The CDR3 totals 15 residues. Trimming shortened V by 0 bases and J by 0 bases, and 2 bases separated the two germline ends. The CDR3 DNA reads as TGTGCCACCAGTGATTTGCACTCTGGGGCCAACGTCCTGACTTTC. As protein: CATSDLHSGANVLTF.

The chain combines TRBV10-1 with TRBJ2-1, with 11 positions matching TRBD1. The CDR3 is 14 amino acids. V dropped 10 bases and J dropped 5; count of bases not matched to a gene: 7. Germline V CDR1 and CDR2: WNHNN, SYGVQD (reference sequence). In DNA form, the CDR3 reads TGCGCCACCGGGACAGGGGGTGCCGACAATGAGCAGTTCTTC. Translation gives CATGTGGADNEQFF.

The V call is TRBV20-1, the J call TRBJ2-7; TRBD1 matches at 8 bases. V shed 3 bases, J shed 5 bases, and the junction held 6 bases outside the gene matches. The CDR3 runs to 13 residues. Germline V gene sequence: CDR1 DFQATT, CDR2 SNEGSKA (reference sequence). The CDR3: CSASGQGPNEQYF. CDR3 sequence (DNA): TGCAGTGCTAGTGGACAGGGACCCAACGAGCAGTACTTC.

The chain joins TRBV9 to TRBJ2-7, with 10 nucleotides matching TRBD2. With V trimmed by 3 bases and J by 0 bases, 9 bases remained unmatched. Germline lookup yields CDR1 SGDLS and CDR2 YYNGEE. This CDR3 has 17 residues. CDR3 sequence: CASSARGGTSDSYEQYF. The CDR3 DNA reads TGTGCCAGCAGCGCTCGAGGCGGGACTAGCGACTCCTACGAGCAGTACTTC.

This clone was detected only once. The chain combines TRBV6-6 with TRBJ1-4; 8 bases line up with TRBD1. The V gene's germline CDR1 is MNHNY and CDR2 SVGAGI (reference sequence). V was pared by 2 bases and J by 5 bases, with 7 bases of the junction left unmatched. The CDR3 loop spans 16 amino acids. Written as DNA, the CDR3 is TGTGCCAGCAGTTACAAAAAGACAGGGGCGAATGAAAAACTGTTTTTT. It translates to CASSYKKTGANEKLFF.

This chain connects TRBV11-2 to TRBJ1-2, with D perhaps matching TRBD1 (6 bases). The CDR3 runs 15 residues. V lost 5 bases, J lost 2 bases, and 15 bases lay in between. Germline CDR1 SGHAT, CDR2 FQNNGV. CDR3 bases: TGTGCCAGCAGCCTAAGGGAGGGGGGCAACTATGGCTACACCTTC. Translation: CASSLREGGNYGYTF.

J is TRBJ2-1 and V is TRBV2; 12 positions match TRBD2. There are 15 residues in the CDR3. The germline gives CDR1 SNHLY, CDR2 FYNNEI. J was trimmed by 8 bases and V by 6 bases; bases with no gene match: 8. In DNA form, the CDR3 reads TGTGCCAGCAGAAGACTAGCGGGAGATCACTATGAGCAGTTCTTC. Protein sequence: CASRRLAGDHYEQFF.

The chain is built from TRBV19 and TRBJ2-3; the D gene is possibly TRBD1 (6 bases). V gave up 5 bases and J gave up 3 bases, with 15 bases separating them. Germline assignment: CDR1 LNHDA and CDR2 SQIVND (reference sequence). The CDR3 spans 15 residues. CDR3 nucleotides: TGTGCCAGTAGTCCCCAGACAGGCGGGACAGATACGCAGTATTTT. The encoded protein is CASSPQTGGTDTQYF.

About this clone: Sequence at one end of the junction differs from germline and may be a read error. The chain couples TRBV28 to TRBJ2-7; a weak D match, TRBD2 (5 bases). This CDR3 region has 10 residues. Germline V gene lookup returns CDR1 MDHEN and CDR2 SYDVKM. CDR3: CASSRASMDF. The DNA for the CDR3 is TGTGCCAGCAGTAGGGCTAGCATGGACTTC.

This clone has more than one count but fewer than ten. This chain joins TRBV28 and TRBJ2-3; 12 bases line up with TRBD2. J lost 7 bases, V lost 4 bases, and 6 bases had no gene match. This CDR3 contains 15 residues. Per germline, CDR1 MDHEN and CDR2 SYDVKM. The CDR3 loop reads CASSSTSGRINTQYF. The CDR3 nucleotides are TGTGCCAGCAGTTCCACTAGCGGGAGGATAAATACGCAGTATTTT.

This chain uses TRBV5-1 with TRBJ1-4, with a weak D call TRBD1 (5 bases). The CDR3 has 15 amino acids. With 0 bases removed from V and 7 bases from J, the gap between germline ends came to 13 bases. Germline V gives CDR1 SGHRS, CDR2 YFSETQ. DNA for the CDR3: TGCGCCAGCAGCTTGGGAGTACAGGCTATTGAAAAACTGTTTTTT. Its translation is CASSLGVQAIEKLFF.

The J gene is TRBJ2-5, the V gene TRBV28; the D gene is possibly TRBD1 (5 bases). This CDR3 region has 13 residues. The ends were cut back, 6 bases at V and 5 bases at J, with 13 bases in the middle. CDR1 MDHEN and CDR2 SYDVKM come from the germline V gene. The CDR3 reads CASRSQGAETQYF. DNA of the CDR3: TGTGCCAGCAGATCCCAGGGCGCGGAGACCCAGTACTTC.

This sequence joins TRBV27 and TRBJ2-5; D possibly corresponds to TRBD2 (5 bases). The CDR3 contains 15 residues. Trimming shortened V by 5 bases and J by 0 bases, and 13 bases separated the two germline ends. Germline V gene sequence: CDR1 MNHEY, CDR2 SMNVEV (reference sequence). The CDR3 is CASSGSRAYQETQYF. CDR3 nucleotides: TGTGCCAGCAGTGGATCGCGGGCATACCAAGAGACCCAGTACTTC.

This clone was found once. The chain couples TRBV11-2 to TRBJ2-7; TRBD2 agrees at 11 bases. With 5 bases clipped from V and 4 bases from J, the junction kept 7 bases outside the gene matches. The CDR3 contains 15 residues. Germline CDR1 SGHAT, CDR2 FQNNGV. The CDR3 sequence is CASSHLLAGGYEQYF. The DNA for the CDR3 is TGTGCCAGCAGCCACCTATTAGCGGGGGGGTACGAGCAGTACTTC.

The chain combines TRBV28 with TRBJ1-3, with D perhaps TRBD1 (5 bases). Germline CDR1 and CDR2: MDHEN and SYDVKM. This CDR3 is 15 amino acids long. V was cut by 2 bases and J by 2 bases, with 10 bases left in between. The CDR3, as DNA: TGTGCCAGCAGTTTAGCCGGACACCCTGGAAACACCATATATTTT. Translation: CASSLAGHPGNTIYF.

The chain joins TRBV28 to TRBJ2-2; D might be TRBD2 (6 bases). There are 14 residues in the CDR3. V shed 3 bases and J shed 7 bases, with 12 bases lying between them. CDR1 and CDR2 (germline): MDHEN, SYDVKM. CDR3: CASSLVRAGGELFF. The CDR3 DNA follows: TGTGCCAGCAGTTTGGTTCGAGCGGGCGGGGAGCTGTTTTTT. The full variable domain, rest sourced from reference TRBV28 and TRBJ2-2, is DVKVTQSSRYLVKRTGEKVFLECVQDMDHENMFWYRQDPGLGLRLIYFSYDVKMKEKGDIPEGYSVSREKKERFSLILESASTNQTSMYLCASSLVRAGGELFFGEGSRLTVL.